One and the same sample provided the 9 T cell receptor beta chains below, sequenced in a study of T cell responses to AZD1222 COVID-19 vaccine (dated by TCRdb to about 2021). The library came from the immunoSEQ multiplex PCR assay. Sourced from immuneACCESS, this table was stored by TCRdb with only in-frame sequences that have V and J called. A share of the clones is absent; for the studies checked, an unresolved V gene accounts for under half, and the remainder has no known explanation. The sample table contains around 270,000 clones; only one count was recorded for 94% of them. The top ten hold 0.55% of the sample. This sample's time point label indicates: about 28 days (+/-7) after the second vaccine dose. Here the sequenced sample was peripheral blood, taken 28 days after the second AZD1222 dose. These TCRs come from an adult who received the AZD1222 COVID-19 vaccine.

The chain uses TRBV27 and TRBJ2-1, with D maybe TRBD1 (6 bases). Germline loops: CDR1 MNHEY, CDR2 SMNVEV (reference sequence). The CDR3 consists of 19 residues. V lost 0 bases to trimming and J lost 1 base, with 19 bases between them. The CDR3 loop is CASSLSRTELWGSYNEQFF. CDR3 nucleotide sequence: TGTGCCAGCAGTTTATCGAGGACAGAACTTTGGGGATCCTACAATGAGCAGTTCTTC.

The chain joins TRBV3-1 (or the pseudogene TRBV3-2) to TRBJ2-7; TRBD2 agrees at 10 bases. V trimming: 3 bases; J trimming: 3 bases; junction bases outside the gene matches: 8. CDR1 and CDR2 from the germline V gene are LGHDT and YNNKEL (reference sequence). This CDR3 spans 16 amino acids. The DNA for the CDR3 is TGTGCCAGCAGCCAGACTTGGACTAGCGGACGCTACGAGCAGTACTTC. Translated: CASSQTWTSGRYEQYF.

The chain links TRBV3-1 (or the pseudogene TRBV3-2) to TRBJ2-2; 10 bases map to TRBD2. Germline CDR1 LGHDT, CDR2 YNNKEL (reference sequence). Germline trimming cut 2 bases from V and 6 bases from J; bases unmatched to any gene: 12. The CDR3 is 18 amino acids. This CDR3 is CASSQRRGVAGGPGELFF. CDR3 nucleotides: TGTGCCAGCAGCCAACGGCGAGGAGTAGCGGGGGGACCCGGGGAGCTGTTTTTT.

The table lists this clone with a count of one. V and J are TRBV11-2 and TRBJ1-6; TRBD1 agrees at 8 bases. Trimming cost V 3 bases and J 10 bases; bases outside gene matches: 11. CDR1 and CDR2 from the germline V gene are SGHAT and FQNNGV. The CDR3 has 16 residues. CDR3 nucleotides: TGTGCCAGCAGCTTGAGGACAGGGAGGAGTGGATCACCCCTCCACTTT. Encoded protein: CASSLRTGRSGSPLHF. The entire variable domain, with the rest obtained from reference TRBV11-2 and TRBJ1-6, is as follows: EAGVAQSPRYKIIEKRQSVAFWCNPISGHATLYWYQQILGQGPKLLIQFQNNGVVDDSQLPKDRFSAERLKGVDSTLKIQPAKLEDSAVYLCASSLRTGRSGSPLHFGNGTRLTVT.

The V gene is TRBV11-2, the J gene TRBJ1-2; D gene ambiguous. Looked up from germline, CDR1 is SGHAT and CDR2 is FQNNGV. V was shortened by 6 bases and J by 2 bases, with 13 bases between the two germline ends. The CDR3 totals 14 residues. CDR3 nucleotide sequence: TGTGCCAGCAGGAAAGGCGGCCAGAACTATGGCTACACCTTC. Its translation is CASRKGGQNYGYTF.

This clone was recorded once. This chain connects TRBV4-1 to TRBJ1-6, with unresolved D. V was shortened by 0 bases and J by 7 bases, with 10 bases between the two germline ends. CDR3 length: 15 amino acids. The germline V gene encodes CDR1 MGHRA and CDR2 YSYEKL. The CDR3 sequence: CASSQEQQLNSPLHF. CDR3 DNA sequence: TGCGCCAGCAGCCAAGAACAACAGCTAAATTCACCCCTCCACTTT.

This clone was seen a single time. The rearrangement joins TRBV28 to TRBJ2-3, with D possibly called TRBD1 or TRBD2 (5 bases each). CDR1 MDHEN and CDR2 SYDVKM come from the germline V gene. CDR3 size: 15 residues. Trimming stripped 3 bases from V and 2 bases from J, with 12 bases between. CDR3: CASSFFGGNTDTQYF. CDR3 nucleotide sequence: TGTGCCAGCAGTTTCTTTGGGGGAAACACAGATACGCAGTATTTT.

The J gene is TRBJ1-4, the V gene TRBV2; a weak D match, TRBD1 (6 bases). From germline, CDR1 is SNHLY and CDR2 FYNNEI. The V end lost 6 bases, the J end lost 10 bases, and 18 bases lay between the germline ends. This CDR3 region has 14 residues. The CDR3 sequence is CASSTGSEAGKLFF. In DNA form, the CDR3 reads TGTGCCAGCAGCACAGGGTCAGAAGCGGGAAAACTGTTTTTT. Full variable domain (outside the CDR3, taken from reference TRBV2 and TRBJ1-4): EPEVTQTPSHQVTQMGQEVILRCVPISNHLYFYWYRQILGQKVEFLVSFYNNEISEKSEIFDDQFSVERPDGSNFTLKIRSTKLEDSAMYFCASSTGSEAGKLFFGSGTQLSVL.

The V and J genes are TRBV2 and TRBJ1-6; D gene ambiguous. Trimming shortened V by 3 bases and J by 0 bases, and 6 bases separated the two germline ends. The CDR3 loop spans 15 amino acids. The germline CDR1 and CDR2 sequences are SNHLY and FYNNEI. CDR3 in DNA: TGTGCCAGCAGTGACAGGAGCTCCTATAATTCACCCCTCCACTTT. This encodes CASSDRSSYNSPLHF.